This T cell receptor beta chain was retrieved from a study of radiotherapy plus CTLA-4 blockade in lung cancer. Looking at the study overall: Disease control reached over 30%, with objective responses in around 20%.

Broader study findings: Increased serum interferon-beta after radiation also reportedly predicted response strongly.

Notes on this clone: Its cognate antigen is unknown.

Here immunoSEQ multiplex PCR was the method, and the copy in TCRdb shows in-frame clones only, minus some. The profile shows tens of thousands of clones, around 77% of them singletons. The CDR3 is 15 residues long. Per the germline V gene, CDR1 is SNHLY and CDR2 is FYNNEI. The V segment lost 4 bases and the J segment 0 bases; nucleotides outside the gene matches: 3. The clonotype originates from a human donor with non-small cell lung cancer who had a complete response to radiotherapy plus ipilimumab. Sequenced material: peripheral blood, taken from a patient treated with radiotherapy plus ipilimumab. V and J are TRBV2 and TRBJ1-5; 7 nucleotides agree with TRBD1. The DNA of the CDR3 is TGTGCCAGCAGTGGACAGGGCCATAGCAATCAGCCCCAGCATTTT. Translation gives CASSGQGHSNQPQHF.